The clone carrying this TCR beta chain was counted many times. Its antigen is as yet unknown. The data stem from a study of spatial heterogeneity in lung cancer. On the study more broadly: The donors were approximately 70 patients with non-small cell lung cancer that was early-stage and untreated. PBMC samples from follow-up, where available, were sequenced a median of roughly 2 years after resection.

This CDR3 region has 14 residues. The V gene end was trimmed by 5 bases and the J gene end by 2 bases; junction bases not matched to a gene: 5. Each CDR3 protein gets one entry after TCRdb re-called the 5' RACE reads with MiXCR. The sample has approximately 30,000 distinct CDR3 sequences, about 10% seen once. Overall study findings and caveats: Ubiquitous expanded tumor TCRs were observed in blood more at resection than follow-up.

The time point was: blood at routine non-recurrence follow-up after resection. Unsorted whole RNA samples from tumor, nontumor lung or frozen PBMC were sequenced. Specimen: PBMCs, collected at follow-up. The gene calls are TRBV12-3 or TRBV12-4 and TRBJ2-7; 8 bases are shared with TRBD1. The clonotype comes from a female donor with early-stage non-small cell lung cancer. The chain's CDR3 is CASSPQGAAYEQYF. The CDR3 coding sequence is TGTGCCAGCAGTCCCCAGGGGGCAGCCTACGAGCAGTACTTC.